The table lists the clone carrying this TCR beta chain with a few counts. No antigen is known for it. One entry per CDR3 protein results from TCRdb running MiXCR on the 5' RACE reads. This table has over 450,000 distinct CDR3 sequences, roughly 13% appearing once. This sample is drawn from a study of CD8 T cells in ankylosing spondylitis. Study-wide points: A motif of under 10 highly homologous TCR beta variants was seen as apparently characteristic of ankylosing spondylitis blood. Certain motif variants had earlier appeared in reactive arthritis synovial fluid and blood.

Germline V CDR1 and CDR2: LNHNV, YYDKDF (reference sequence). This CDR3 has 17 residues. Trimming cost V 1 base and J 2 bases, with 17 bases left between them. The sequence came from a male donor with ankylosing spondylitis. The genes are TRBV15 and TRBJ1-2; no firm D call. Sequencing was done on a sample of blood, either unsorted or a sorted T cell fraction (not recorded which). CDR3 sequence: CATSRAGPRRGNYGYTF. CDR3 DNA: TGTGCCACCAGCAGAGCGGGTCCCCGACGGGGAAACTATGGCTACACCTTC.